The 24 T cell receptor beta chains reported below all come from one sample, sequenced in a study of blood T cell repertoires in COVID-19. Clones were sequenced by immunoSEQ multiplex PCR, and TCRdb holds only the in-frame ones, with some missing. The data show fewer than 400,000 clones, roughly 90% seen once. Material: PBMCs or T cells enriched from blood (not recorded which). All receptors come from a woman in her twenties or thirties who had recovered from COVID-19.

The chain has TRBV9 and TRBJ2-5; 8 positions match TRBD2. The CDR3 is 16 residues long. In germline, CDR1 is SGDLS, CDR2 YYNGEE. J was trimmed by 0 bases and V by 0 bases; bases with no gene match: 4. CDR3 DNA sequence: TGTGCCAGCAGCGTAGAAGGCGGGGGGTACCAAGAGACCCAGTACTTC. It specifies CASSVEGGGYQETQYF.

The chain has TRBV30 and TRBJ1-1; 7 nucleotides match TRBD1. The CDR3 loop spans 15 amino acids. Germline V gives CDR1 GTSNPN, CDR2 SVGIG (reference sequence). Losses at the gene ends were 5 bases for V and 2 bases for J; bases not matched to a gene: 11. As DNA, the CDR3 is TGTGCCTGGGGGTTTCTAGACAGGGACAACACTGAAGCTTTCTTT. This translates into CAWGFLDRDNTEAFF.

The chain employs TRBV7-2 and TRBJ2-5; 10 bases are shared with TRBD1. Germline V CDR1 and CDR2: SGHTA, FQGNSA. Unmatched junction bases numbered 4, after V lost 4 bases and J lost 2 bases. CDR3 length: 15 residues. DNA for the CDR3: TGTGCCAGCAGCTCGGGACAGGGGAGACAAGAGACCCAGTACTTC. Protein sequence: CASSSGQGRQETQYF.

The chain carries TRBV6-2 or TRBV6-3 and TRBJ2-1, with D tentatively TRBD2 (6 bases). This CDR3 is built from 14 residues. Trimming removed 4 bases from V and 7 bases from J, with 14 bases in between. Germline V CDR1 and CDR2: MNHEY, SVGEGT. As DNA, the CDR3 is TGTGCCAGCAGTTTTCCGGGGGACGGGAATGAGCAGTTCTTC. Protein sequence: CASSFPGDGNEQFF.

The CDR3 loop reads CASSDRGGAGNQPQHF. CDR3 nucleotide sequence: TGTGCCAGCAGTGACAGAGGGGGGGCCGGGAATCAGCCCCAGCATTTT. This chain connects TRBV2 to TRBJ1-5, with TRBD1 as a possible D gene (6 bases). The CDR3 loop spans 16 amino acids. Germline-derived CDR1 and CDR2 are SNHLY and FYNNEI. The V gene lost 3 bases and the J gene lost 4 bases, with 16 bases spanning the gap.

V is TRBV14 and J is TRBJ2-4; weak D call: TRBD2 (6 bases). V dropped 0 bases and J dropped 0 bases, with 9 bases sitting between them. Germline V gene sequence: CDR1 SGHDN, CDR2 FVKESK. CDR3 length equals 16 residues. Here the CDR3 DNA reads TGTGCCAGCAGCCAAGACCCAGCGGGAGCCAAAAACATTCAGTACTTC. This translates into CASSQDPAGAKNIQYF.

Comment on this clone: At one end the junction does not follow the germline gene, possibly because of a read error. The V gene is TRBV7-7, the J gene TRBJ2-2; 9 nucleotides match TRBD2. The germline V gene encodes CDR1 SSHAT and CDR2 FNYEAQ (reference sequence). The CDR3 covers 19 residues. The CDR3 nucleotides are TGTGCTAGCAGCCCCATCCGGAGAGCGGGGGGCATGAACACCGGGGAGCTGTTTTTT. Protein sequence: CASSPIRRAGGMNTGELFF.

J is TRBJ1-2 and V is TRBV9; a possible D gene is TRBD1 (5 bases). The V end lost 4 bases, the J end lost 2 bases, and 9 bases lay between the germline ends. Germline V gene sequence: CDR1 SGDLS, CDR2 YYNGEE. This CDR3 has 13 residues. The CDR3, as DNA: TGTGCCAGCAGCCCAGGGTCCAACTATGGCTACACCTTC. It yields the protein CASSPGSNYGYTF.

This clone was counted once. The gene calls are TRBV28 and TRBJ2-3; 8 bases agree with TRBD2. Trimming at V came to 5 bases and at J to 3 bases, leaving 7 bases not matched to a gene. The V gene's germline CDR1 is MDHEN and CDR2 SYDVKM. The length of the CDR3 is 15 residues. The CDR3 nucleotides read TGTGCCAGCAGTCCGAGCGGGAGTGCAACAGATACGCAGTATTTT. Translation: CASSPSGSATDTQYF.

The gene calls are TRBV30 and TRBJ2-3; TRBD2 matches at 9 bases. Trimming removed 2 bases from V and 4 bases from J; junction bases left unmatched: 7. This CDR3 comprises 15 residues. From germline, CDR1 is GTSNPN and CDR2 SVGIG (reference sequence). CDR3 in DNA: TGTGCCTGGAGTTTCAAGCGGGGGGATCCAGATACGCAGTATTTT. It encodes CAWSFKRGDPDTQYF.

The V call is TRBV3-1 (or the pseudogene TRBV3-2), the J call TRBJ1-1; D not resolved. Trimming removed 1 base at V and 1 base at J, with 7 bases between. The CDR3 loop spans 14 amino acids. The germline CDR1 and CDR2 sequences are LGHDT and YNNKEL (reference sequence). The CDR3 is CASSQVPENTEAFF. CDR3 sequence (DNA): TGTGCCAGCAGCCAAGTTCCAGAGAACACTGAAGCTTTCTTT.

This chain uses TRBV4-2 with TRBJ2-7, with TRBD2 matching over 10 bases. Losses at the gene ends were 0 bases for V and 4 bases for J; bases not matched to a gene: 9. CDR3 length: 17 amino acids. Looked up from germline, CDR1 is LGHNA and CDR2 is YNFKEQ. The CDR3 nucleotides are TGTGCCAGCAGCCAAGAACCGGCTAGCGGGAGTTTATACGAGCAGTACTTC. Its translation: CASSQEPASGSLYEQYF.

The chain combines TRBV7-2 with TRBJ2-7; TRBD2 matches 9 bases. The CDR3 contains 15 residues. V was clipped by 4 bases and J by 2 bases; unmatched bases: 6. CDR1 is SGHTA and CDR2 is FQGNSA in the germline V gene. CDR3 coding DNA: TGTGCCAGCAGCTCCCAGCGGGGGGCGACCTACGAGCAGTACTTC. Translating it yields CASSSQRGATYEQYF. Together with reference TRBV7-2 and TRBJ2-7, the CDR3 gives the full variable domain: GAGVSQSPSNKVTEKGKDVELRCDPISGHTALYWYRQSLGQGLEFLIYFQGNSAPDKSGLPSDRFSAERTGGSVSTLTIQRTQQEDSAVYLCASSSQRGATYEQYFGPGTRLTVT.

V and J are TRBV28 and TRBJ2-7, with 8 positions matching TRBD2. The germline gives CDR1 MDHEN, CDR2 SYDVKM. The CDR3 has 15 amino acids. Trimming took 6 bases from V and 5 from J; bases not matched to a gene: 12. The CDR3 DNA reads TGTGCCAGCAGAGCAGCTACGGGAGGGTGGGACGAGCAGTACTTC. It codes for CASRAATGGWDEQYF.

The chain has TRBV28 and TRBJ1-2; D is unclear. CDR1 and CDR2 (germline): MDHEN, SYDVKM. The V end was cut by 6 bases, the J end by 7 bases, with 12 bases between. The CDR3 loop spans 12 amino acids. Here the CDR3 reads CASSLTSFGYTF. The CDR3 DNA is TGTGCCAGCAGCCTGACATCTTTTGGCTACACCTTC.

The rearrangement links TRBV28 to TRBJ2-7, with 7 nucleotides matching TRBD2. This CDR3 comprises 14 residues. Trimming removed 6 bases from V and 2 bases from J; junction bases left unmatched: 7. Germline CDR1 is MDHEN and CDR2 is SYDVKM. In DNA, the CDR3 is TGTGCCAGCAGCATGACTAGCCGCACCTACGAGCAGTACTTC. This gives the protein CASSMTSRTYEQYF.

The J gene is TRBJ2-3, the V gene TRBV12-5; 7 bases match TRBD1. The CDR3 covers 13 residues. Germline CDR1 reads LGHNT; CDR2 reads FRNRAP. Trimming at V came to 7 bases and at J to 4 bases, leaving 5 bases not matched to a gene. The CDR3 reads CASALQGPDTQYF. The CDR3 DNA is TGTGCTAGTGCCCTACAGGGGCCAGATACGCAGTATTTT. Variable domain in full (rest from reference TRBV12-5 and TRBJ2-3): DARVTQTPRHKVTEMGQEVTMRCQPILGHNTVFWYRQTMMQGLELLAYFRNRAPLDDSGMPKDRFSAEMPDATLATLKIQPSEPRDSAVYFCASALQGPDTQYFGPGTRLTVL.

This chain connects TRBV19 to TRBJ1-3; D not certain. V was cut by 10 bases and J by 4 bases, with 14 bases left in between. The germline V gene encodes CDR1 LNHDA and CDR2 SQIVND (reference sequence). This CDR3 spans 13 amino acids. CDR3 sequence: CATHRGGGNTIYF. CDR3 sequence (DNA): TGTGCCACCCATCGAGGAGGCGGAAACACCATATATTTT. Combining the CDR3 with reference TRBV19 and TRBJ1-3 gives the whole variable domain DGGITQSPKYLFRKEGQNVTLSCEQNLNHDAMYWYRQDPGQGLRLIYYSQIVNDFQKGDIAEGYSVSREKKESFPLTVTSAQKNPTAFYLCATHRGGGNTIYFGEGSWLTVV.

The genes are TRBV5-4 and TRBJ1-2; the D is unclear. Trimming removed 0 bases from V and 3 bases from J, with 6 bases in between. The germline gives CDR1 SGHNT, CDR2 YYREEE (reference sequence). The CDR3 runs to 13 residues. CDR3 amino acids: CASSLDSHYGYTF. DNA of the CDR3: TGTGCCAGCAGCTTGGACAGCCACTATGGCTACACCTTC.

This clone was recorded only once. The chain is built from TRBV7-9 and TRBJ1-4; TRBD1 is a possible D gene (5 bases). Germline V gene data show CDR1 as SEHNR and CDR2 as FQNEAQ (reference sequence). Trimming stripped 5 bases from V and 11 bases from J, with 12 bases between. The CDR3 length is 12 residues. The CDR3 bases are TGTGCCAGCAGCCCACCGGGGGGGAAACTGTTTTTT. Translating it yields CASSPPGGKLFF.

The chain is built from TRBV6-5 and TRBJ1-1, with a tentative D call TRBD1 (6 bases). Trimming took 8 bases from V and 10 from J, leaving 17 bases between them. The CDR3 length is 12 residues. Germline CDR1 is MNHEY and CDR2 is SVGAGI. CDR3: CASGLKGQPAFF. CDR3 sequence (DNA): TGTGCCAGCGGTCTTAAGGGACAACCAGCTTTCTTT.

The J gene is TRBJ2-2, the V gene TRBV7-9, with 10 nucleotides matching TRBD2. Trimming removed 5 bases from V and 1 base from J; junction bases left unmatched: 4. Germline V lookup: CDR1 SEHNR, CDR2 FQNEAQ (reference sequence). The CDR3 loop spans 16 amino acids. CDR3 DNA sequence: TGTGCCAGCAGCCACCCTAGCGGGGGGAACACCGGGGAGCTGTTTTTT. It is translated as CASSHPSGGNTGELFF.

J is TRBJ2-7 and V is TRBV11-2, with 9 bases lining up with TRBD1. Trimming took 1 base from V and 7 from J; bases not matched to a gene: 8. Germline V gene lookup returns CDR1 SGHAT and CDR2 FQNNGV. This CDR3 contains 15 residues. The CDR3 coding sequence is TGTGCCAGCAGCTTAGGGGGGACAGGGTCTCGGGAGCAGTACTTC. This translates into CASSLGGTGSREQYF.

The CDR3 loop reads CASSLGGGEGNQPQHF. The CDR3 DNA sequence: TGTGCCAGCAGCTTAGGAGGCGGGGAGGGCAATCAGCCCCAGCATTTT. The chain carries TRBV7-9 and TRBJ1-5, with D hard to call. The CDR3 consists of 16 residues. CDR1 is SEHNR, CDR2 FQNEAQ, per germline (reference sequence). The V gene lost 1 base and the J gene lost 2 bases, with 12 bases spanning the gap. The entire variable domain, with the rest obtained from reference TRBV7-9 and TRBJ1-5, is as follows: DTGVSQNPRHKITKRGQNVTFRCDPISEHNRLYWYRQTLGQGPEFLTYFQNEAQLEKSRLLSDRFSAERPKGSFSTLEIQRTEQGDSAMYLCASSLGGGEGNQPQHFGDGTRLSIL.